These T cell receptor beta chains were read from a single sample in a study of early T cells in non-severe SARS-CoV-2 infection. TCRdb processed the 5' RACE reads anew with MiXCR; each CDR3 protein has one entry. The sample shows fewer than 65,000 distinct CDR3 sequences, about 10% of them seen only once. Sequenced sample: whole blood. Receptors were obtained from an adult who was a healthcare worker with PCR-confirmed SARS-CoV-2 infection or an uninfected control (not recorded which). Both conserved end residues are trimmed from each CDR3. The order of the fields is V gene, D gene, CDR3 protein. The D gene is left open where the match is weak.

>TRBV19|.
ASSIAGPAEAF
>TRBV5-1|.
ASSSGASRENIQY
>TRBV12-3/TRBV12-4|.
ASSFGSNYGYT
>TRBV7-2|.
ASSLGGLGALQETQY
>TRBV12-3/TRBV12-4|.
ASSRTGPLNSYNEQF
>TRBV20-1|.
SARDLTAGSYNEQF
>TRBV7-9|TRBD1
ASSQTGGYSPLH
>TRBV5-1|TRBD2
ASSSGLAGHPNTGELF
>TRBV9|TRBD1
ASSAQGVGANVLT
>TRBV10-3|TRBD1
AIRDQDRGGGYT
>TRBV6-2/TRBV6-3|.
ASSFLGSGANVLT
>TRBV20-1|.
SARDYINSPLH
>TRBV20-1|.
SASRRSIYGYT
>TRBV6-6|.
ASSYRAGPGGYT
>TRBV25-1|.
ASSDGAGDAGELF
>TRBV30|.
AWSTGPYEQY
>TRBV5-1|.
ASSLGLQEAISGANVLT
>TRBV28|TRBD1
ASSLPTGTGVYEQY
>TRBV7-2|TRBD1
ASSGGPGQGIYGYT
>TRBV19|.
ASSIIAASTDTQY
>TRBV3-1|TRBD1
ASSHGTGNEKLF
>TRBV20-1|.
SAREIYEQY
>TRBV20-1|.
SARGSTDTQY
>TRBV5-1|.
ASSSYSRTGELF
>TRBV29-1|TRBD1
SVDAGGGYGYT
>TRBV5-1|TRBD2
ASSPRTSGDSQQY
>TRBV28|.
ASSHDSKNIQY
>TRBV20-1|TRBD2
SASGRYNEQF
>TRBV6-1|.
ASSETGRGEQY
>TRBV11-2|.
ASSLEGRGYLH
>TRBV5-1|.
ASSLERRSTDTQY
>TRBV18|.
ASSAGTPPRRAF
>TRBV18|TRBD1
ASSPGTGNQPQH
>TRBV18|.
ASSPVSTSLNQPQH
>TRBV5-1|TRBD2
ASSLASAGVMGTDTQY
>TRBV15|TRBD1
ATSIRTGEDEQF
>TRBV20-1|.
SARSTGNDHEQY
>TRBV4-1|.
ASSQEGIDEQF
>TRBV7-2|.
ASSFQASRTDTQY
>TRBV12-3/TRBV12-4|.
ASSLLTAVEYGYT
>TRBV30|.
ALRLGGNYGYT
>TRBV6-2/TRBV6-3|.
ASSQTDLY
>TRBV11-2|TRBD2
ASSSTSGFYNEQF
>TRBV6-6|.
ASSFRQATRPQH
>TRBV12-5|.
ASAQGSSYNSPLH
>TRBV3-1|TRBD2
ASSQRWLAGSTDTQY
>TRBV4-1|TRBD1
ASSPLGQGKGGELF
>TRBV12-3/TRBV12-4|.
ASSFASAPLH
>TRBV3-1|TRBD2
ASSPRPASGGPAVYEQY
>TRBV12-3/TRBV12-4|TRBD1
ASSLKQGYEQY
>TRBV5-1|.
ASSSAGSGDTQY
>TRBV6-2/TRBV6-3|.
ASSPRTNSAF
>TRBV9|.
ASSVAVGPHYEQY
>TRBV19|.
ASRAGGLGPQPQH
>TRBV2|.
ASNGGMDTQY